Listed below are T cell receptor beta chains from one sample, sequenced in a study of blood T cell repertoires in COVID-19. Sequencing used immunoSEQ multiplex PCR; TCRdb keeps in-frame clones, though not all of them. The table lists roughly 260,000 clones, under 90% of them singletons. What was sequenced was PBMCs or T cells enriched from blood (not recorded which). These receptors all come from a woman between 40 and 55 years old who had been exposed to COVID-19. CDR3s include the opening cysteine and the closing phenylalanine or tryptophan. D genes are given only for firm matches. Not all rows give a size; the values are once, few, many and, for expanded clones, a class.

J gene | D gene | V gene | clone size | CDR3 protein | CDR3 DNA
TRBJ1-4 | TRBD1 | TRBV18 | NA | CASSRTGVLNEKLFF | TGTGCCAGCTCTCGTACAGGGGTCCTTAATGAAAAACTGTTTTTT
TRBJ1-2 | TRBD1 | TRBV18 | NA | CASSTTGGNGYTF | TGTGCCAGCTCAACGACAGGGGGCAACGGCTACACCTTC
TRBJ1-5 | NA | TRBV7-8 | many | CASSLLSPGEKNQPQHF | TGTGCCAGCAGCTTACTGTCGCCAGGGGAGAAAAATCAGCCCCAGCATTTT
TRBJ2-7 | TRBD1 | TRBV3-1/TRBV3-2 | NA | CASSQLPRTGSLRVEQYF | TGTGCCAGCAGCCAACTCCCTAGGACAGGTAGCCTTCGCGTCGAGCAGTACTTC
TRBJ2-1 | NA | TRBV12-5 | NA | CANSREWESVGNEQFF | TGTGCTAACTCTCGGGAATGGGAGTCGGTGGGCAATGAGCAGTTCTTC
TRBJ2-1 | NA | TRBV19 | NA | CASSSGGQFIEQFF | TGTGCCAGTAGTAGCGGGGGACAATTCATCGAGCAGTTCTTC
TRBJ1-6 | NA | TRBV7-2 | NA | CASSLVQGFDNSPLHF | TGTGCCAGCAGCCTTGTCCAGGGGTTTGATAATTCACCCCTCCACTTT
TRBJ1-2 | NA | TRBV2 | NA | CASIAGQNYGYTF | TGTGCCAGCATAGCGGGCCAGAACTATGGCTACACCTTC
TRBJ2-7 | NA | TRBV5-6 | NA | CASSLFNEQYF | TGTGCCAGCAGCTTGTTCAACGAGCAGTACTTC
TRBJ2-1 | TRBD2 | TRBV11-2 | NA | CASSPWRGTYNEQFF | TGTGCCAGCAGCCCTTGGCGGGGGACCTACAATGAGCAGTTCTTC
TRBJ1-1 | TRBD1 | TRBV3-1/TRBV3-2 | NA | CASSQEVKTGRNTEAFF | TGTGCCAGCAGCCAAGAAGTCAAGACAGGGCGGAACACTGAAGCTTTCTTT
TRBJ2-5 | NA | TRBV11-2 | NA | CASSSVQGYQETQYF | TGTGCCAGCAGCTCGGTACAGGGCTACCAAGAGACCCAGTACTTC
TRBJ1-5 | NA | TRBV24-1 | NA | CATSVAGNQPQHF | TGTGCCACCAGTGTGGCGGGAAATCAGCCCCAGCATTTT
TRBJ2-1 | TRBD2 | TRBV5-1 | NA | CASSLLLAGDISYNEQFF | TGCGCCAGCAGCTTGCTGCTAGCGGGGGACATCTCCTACAATGAGCAGTTCTTC
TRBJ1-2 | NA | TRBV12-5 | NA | CASGLGGGGYTF | TGTGCTAGTGGTTTGGGGGGAGGAGGCTACACCTTC
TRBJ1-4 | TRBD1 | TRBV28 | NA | CASSASQGAGEKLFF | TGTGCCAGCAGTGCATCACAGGGGGCTGGGGAAAAACTGTTTTTT
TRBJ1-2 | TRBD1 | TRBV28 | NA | CASSLSGGGSGYTF | TGTGCCAGCAGTTTATCAGGGGGCGGGAGTGGCTACACCTTC
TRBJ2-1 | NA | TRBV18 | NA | CASSPQRGGGSSYNEQFF | TGTGCCAGCTCACCACAACGTGGGGGGGGCAGCTCCTACAATGAGCAGTTCTTC
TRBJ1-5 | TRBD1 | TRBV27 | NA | CASSSGQGQYQPQHF | TGTGCCAGCAGTTCAGGACAGGGTCAATATCAGCCCCAGCATTTT
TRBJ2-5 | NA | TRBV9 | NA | CASSVAPDNQETQYF | TGTGCCAGCAGCGTAGCCCCGGACAACCAAGAGACCCAGTACTTC
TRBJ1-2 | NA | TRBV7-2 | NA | CASSPTGSGYTF | TGTGCCAGCAGCCCCACCGGGAGTGGCTACACCTTC
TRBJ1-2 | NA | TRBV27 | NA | CASSPGRGGYGYTF | TGTGCCAGCAGTCCTGGTCGGGGGGGCTATGGCTACACCTTC
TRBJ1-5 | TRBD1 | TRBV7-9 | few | CASSMDRVGNQPQHF | TGTGCCAGCAGCATGGACAGGGTGGGCAATCAGCCCCAGCATTTT
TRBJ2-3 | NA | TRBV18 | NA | CASSPTSSDTQYF | TGTGCCAGCTCCCCGACTAGTTCAGATACGCAGTATTTT
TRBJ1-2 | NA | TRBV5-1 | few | CASSFSGDTANYGYTF | TGCGCCAGCAGCTTTTCCGGGGACACCGCTAACTATGGCTACACCTTC
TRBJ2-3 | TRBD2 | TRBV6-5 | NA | CASSLAGDLDTQYF | TGTGCCAGCAGCCTAGCGGGGGATCTGGATACGCAGTATTTT
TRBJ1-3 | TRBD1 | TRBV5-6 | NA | CASSLFNRGAGNTIYF | TGTGCCAGCAGCTTGTTTAACAGGGGGGCTGGAAACACCATATATTTT
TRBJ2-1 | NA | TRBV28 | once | CASSSRLAIIPNEQFF | TGTGCCAGCAGTTCGAGGCTAGCGATTATCCCCAATGAGCAGTTCTTC
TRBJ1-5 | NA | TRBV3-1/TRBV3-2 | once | CASSLGGRYQPQHF | TGTGCCAGCAGCCTAGGGGGAAGATATCAGCCCCAGCATTTT
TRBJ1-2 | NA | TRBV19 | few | CASTAGGGRPNYGYTF | TGTGCCAGTACCGCTGGGGGGGGGCGACCTAACTATGGCTACACCTTC
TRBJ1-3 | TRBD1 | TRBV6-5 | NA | CASSYSGQGAGNTIYF | TGTGCCAGCAGTTACTCGGGACAGGGTGCTGGAAACACCATATATTTT